This TCR beta chain emerged from a study of blood T cell repertoires in COVID-19. For the study at large: There were acute and convalescent COVID-19 samples, and they came from the United States, Italy and Spain. T cells, B-cell-depleted T cells, or PBMCs provided the cDNA or gDNA that served as material.

The CDR3 consists of 14 residues. Germline-derived CDR1 and CDR2 are SEHNR and FQNEAQ (reference sequence). V dropped 5 bases and J dropped 4 bases, with 12 bases sitting between them. In the study's own analysis: The assay estimated nucleated cells by amplifying reference gene primers. Some clones are missing from TCRdb's copy, which holds only in-frame ones; the method was immunoSEQ multiplex PCR. The V and J calls and the clone size are those of that table, but D and trimming were determined from the DNA. This sample carries around 30,000 clones, 70% to 90% of them seen once, and the ten largest clones take around 0.57%.

The clonotype was recovered from a woman aged 35 to 49 with active or convalescent COVID-19. The sequencing input was peripheral blood. The chain has TRBV7-9 and TRBJ2-1; perhaps TRBD1 as D (6 bases). The CDR3 is CASSPQQGYNEQFF. The CDR3 DNA is TGTGCCAGCAGCCCGCAACAGGGTTACAATGAGCAGTTCTTC.